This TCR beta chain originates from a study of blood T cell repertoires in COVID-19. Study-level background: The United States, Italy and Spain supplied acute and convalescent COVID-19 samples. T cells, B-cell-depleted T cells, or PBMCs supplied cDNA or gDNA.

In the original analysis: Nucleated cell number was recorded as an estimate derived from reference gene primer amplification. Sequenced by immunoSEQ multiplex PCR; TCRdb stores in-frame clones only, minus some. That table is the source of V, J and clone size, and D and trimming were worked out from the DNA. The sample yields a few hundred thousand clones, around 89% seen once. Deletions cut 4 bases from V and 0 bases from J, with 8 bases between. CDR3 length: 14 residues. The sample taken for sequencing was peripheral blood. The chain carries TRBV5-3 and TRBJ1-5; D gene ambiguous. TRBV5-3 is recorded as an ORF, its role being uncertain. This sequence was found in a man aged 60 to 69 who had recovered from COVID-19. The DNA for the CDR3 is TGTGCCAGAAGCAAAACAGATAGCAATCAGCCCCAGCATTTT. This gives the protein CARSKTDSNQPQHF.